This TCR delta chain derives from a study of DNA immune sequencing with unique molecular identifiers. Study in general: Sequencing used genomic DNA of immunomagnetically enriched buffy-coat γδ T cells. 95 to 100 ng enriched γδ T-cell DNA was sequenced versus approximately 1 ug non-enriched DNA.

General observations from the study: Out-of-frame TRD sequences were more frequent without γδ enrichment, likely αβ T-cell-derived.

For this clone: Its cognate antigen is unknown. TCRdb lists the protein of a much larger clone for this DNA, which differs at residue 19, so this is likely a read error; the protein given here is translated from the DNA itself.

Germline trimming cut 2 bases from V and 4 bases from J; bases unmatched to any gene: 34. The germline CDR1 and CDR2 sequences are TSWWSYY and QGS. This CDR3 is 26 amino acids long. Primers for all 8 TRDV and 4 TRDJ genes amplified genomic DNA in 32-plex. A 12-nucleotide UMI was added during around 3 barcoding PCR cycles before adapter PCR. TCRdb reprocessed the multiplex PCR reads using CATT. The table shows 350 to 400 delta-chain clones, with under 45% occurring only once. The source material was buffy coat blood. The rearrangement uses TRDV1 and TRDJ1; TRDD3 matches 13 bases. This TCR was sampled from a human donor in good health. CDR3 amino acids: CALGESAPYHPPHWGIRGVPLDKLIF. The CDR3 DNA is TGTGCTCTTGGGGAATCGGCCCCCTACCACCCCCCTCACTGGGGGATACGCGGCGTACCTCTCGATAAACTCATCTTT.